Included here is one TCR beta chain sequence, with context. The data derive from a study of PD-L1 blockade in urothelial cancer. In the study overall: Male sex and bladder-origin urothelial cancer characterized about 85% of the roughly 30 patients.

Indicated time point: peripheral blood 6 weeks after treatment start. Sequenced by immunoSEQ multiplex PCR; TCRdb stores in-frame clones only, minus some. The sample lists about 50,000 clones; approximately 86% were seen once. The sample was PBMCs, taken around atezolizumab (anti-PD-L1) treatment. The origin of this receptor is a man in his fifties with urothelial cancer.

The CDR3 loop reads CASSLPGGNQPQHF. CDR3 coding DNA: TGTGCCAGCAGTTTACCCGGGGGGAATCAGCCCCAGCATTTT. The rearrangement links TRBV28 to TRBJ1-5, with D perhaps TRBD1 (5 bases). There are 14 residues in the CDR3. Trimming left V 2 bases short and J 4 bases short, with 9 bases between. Germline V gives CDR1 MDHEN, CDR2 SYDVKM.